A selection of T cell receptor beta chains follows, all from one sample in a study of OX40 agonist ivuxolimab in advanced cancers. Sequencing was performed with immunoSEQ multiplex PCR; in TCRdb, only in-frame clones are kept and a portion is missing. The sample consists of approximately 76,000 clones, roughly 86% of them appearing once. This material consisted of CD4+ or CD8+ T cells sorted from blood, taken in a trial of the OX40 agonist ivuxolimab. The receptor source for this set is an adult with an advanced solid tumor such as melanoma, head and neck, liver or kidney cancer. The CDR3 runs from the conserved cysteine through the conserved F or W. The D gene is left open where the match is weak. Only part of the rows carry a size: once, few, many, or a class if the clone is expanded.

TRBV5-1	TRBD2	NA	TRBJ2-3	TGCGCCAGCAGCCACGGGGGGGCCGGCACAGATACGCAGTATTTT	CASSHGGAGTDTQYF
TRBV19	TRBD1	NA	TRBJ1-3	TGTGCCAGTAGTATAATTCCAGGACAGGGGAGCTCTGGAAACACCATATATTTT	CASSIIPGQGSSGNTIYF
TRBV2	NA	NA	TRBJ1-6	TGTGCCAGCAGTGATAGCTCCCTCCCCCTCCACTTT	CASSDSSLPLHF
TRBV28	TRBD1	NA	TRBJ1-2	TGTGCCAGCAGTCGGAGACAGGGAGGTGGCTACACCTTC	CASSRRQGGGYTF
TRBV2	NA	NA	TRBJ2-6	TGTGCCAGCAGTTCAAGAGGGGGAGGTGGGGCCAACGTCCTGACTTTC	CASSSRGGGGANVLTF
TRBV7-2	NA	NA	TRBJ1-3	TGTGCCAGCAGCTTAGAACAGATCTTCTCTGGAAACACCATATATTTT	CASSLEQIFSGNTIYF
TRBV7-2	TRBD2	NA	TRBJ2-5	TGTGCCAGCAGCTTAGTGGCTAGCGGGGGCCCCCAAGGAGAGACCCAGTACTTC	CASSLVASGGPQGETQYF
TRBV5-1	NA	NA	TRBJ2-1	TGCGCCAGCAGCTTGGATGTCAGGTCCTACAATGAGCAGTTCTTC	CASSLDVRSYNEQFF
TRBV12-1	NA	NA	TRBJ2-1	TGTGCCAGCAGCTTTGTGACAGTTCCCAATGAGCAGTTCTTC	CASSFVTVPNEQFF
TRBV4-3	TRBD1	few	TRBJ1-1	TGCGCCAGCAGCCAAGAAGCCGTCAGCATTGCGACAGGGCGGACTGAAGCTTTCTTT	CASSQEAVSIATGRTEAFF
TRBV6-5	NA	NA	TRBJ1-5	TGTGCCAGCAGTTTAGGAGGTGAGGTTTGGCAGCCCCAGCATTTT	CASSLGGEVWQPQHF
TRBV9	NA	NA	TRBJ1-2	TGTGCCAGCAGCGTAGCAGGGACCTATGGCTACACCTTC	CASSVAGTYGYTF
TRBV6-6	TRBD2	few	TRBJ2-3	TGTGCCAGCAGCCAACTAGCGGGGAGCACAGATACGCAGTATTTT	CASSQLAGSTDTQYF
TRBV5-1	TRBD1	NA	TRBJ1-2	TGCGCCAGCAGCGTGACAGGGGCTTCCTATGGCTACACCTTC	CASSVTGASYGYTF
TRBV27	NA	NA	TRBJ2-7	TGTGCCAGCAGTCGCGACGCGGGGCGAGGCGAGCAGTACTTC	CASSRDAGRGEQYF
TRBV29-1	TRBD2	NA	TRBJ2-3	TGCAGCGTCGGACTAGGCGCAAATACGCAGTATTTT	CSVGLGANTQYF
TRBV14	NA	NA	TRBJ2-6	TGTGCCAGCAGCGCCACTGGGGCCAACGTCCTGACTTTC	CASSATGANVLTF
TRBV18	TRBD1	NA	TRBJ2-1	TGTGCCAGCTCACCCAGGACAGGGGGTGATGAGCAGTTCTTC	CASSPRTGGDEQFF
TRBV28	TRBD1	NA	TRBJ2-7	TGTGCCAGCAGTCCCCGTGGGACAGTTTTTCCCTACGAGCAGTACTTC	CASSPRGTVFPYEQYF
TRBV5-1	NA	NA	TRBJ1-4	TGCGCCAGCAGCGAGGGTGGAACTAATGAAAAACTGTTTTTT	CASSEGGTNEKLFF
TRBV11-2	TRBD1	NA	TRBJ2-7	TGTGCCAGCAGCTCAGGACAGGGATTGTACGAGCAGTACTTC	CASSSGQGLYEQYF
TRBV11-2	NA	few	TRBJ1-1	TGTGCCAGCAGCTTAGGTAAATTGAACACTGAAGCTTTCTTT	CASSLGKLNTEAFF
TRBV19	NA	NA	TRBJ2-1	TGTGCCAGTAGCACCACTACCCTTTCCTACAATGAGCAGTTCTTC	CASSTTTLSYNEQFF
TRBV7-9	NA	NA	TRBJ2-7	TGTGCCAGCAGCGTAGAGACAGATACTCACTACGAGCAGTACTTC	CASSVETDTHYEQYF
TRBV19	NA	NA	TRBJ2-7	TGTGCCAGTACCCCCTCAGGGGCATACGAGCAGTACTTC	CASTPSGAYEQYF
TRBV7-2	NA	NA	TRBJ1-5	TGTGCCAGCAGCTTAGGGCAGGGCGGCCAGCCCCAGCATTTT	CASSLGQGGQPQHF
TRBV6-5	NA	once	TRBJ2-5	TGTGCCAGCAGCACTGTACGGGAGACCCAGTACTTC	CASSTVRETQYF
TRBV6-5	TRBD1	NA	TRBJ2-1	TGTGCCAGCAGTTACCTCCGGGACAGTTACAATGAGCAGTTCTTC	CASSYLRDSYNEQFF
TRBV5-5	TRBD2	few	TRBJ2-7	TGTGCCAGCAGCCTAAAGGGGACTAGCGGGGGGTCCGAGCAGTACTTC	CASSLKGTSGGSEQYF
TRBV27	NA	once	TRBJ2-7	TGTGCCAGCAGTTTAGTAGCAGGCCTTCACGAGCAGTACTTC	CASSLVAGLHEQYF
TRBV23-1	NA	NA	TRBJ1-5	TGCGCCAGCAGTCAATCGAGAAATCAGCCCCAGCATTTT	CASSQSRNQPQHF
TRBV9	TRBD1	few	TRBJ1-5	TGTGCCAGCAGCGCGGGACAGGGGGATCAGCCCCAGCATTTT	CASSAGQGDQPQHF
TRBV6-1	TRBD1	NA	TRBJ1-1	TGTGCCAGCAGTCAAATACAGGGGGCAGAAGCTTTCTTT	CASSQIQGAEAFF
TRBV18	NA	NA	TRBJ2-1	TGTGCCAGCTCACGGGACCTGACCAATGAGCAGTTCTTC	CASSRDLTNEQFF
TRBV5-4	TRBD1	NA	TRBJ2-7	TGTGCCAGCAGCTTGCCCGGACAGGGAACCTACGAGCAGTACTTC	CASSLPGQGTYEQYF
TRBV29-1	NA	few	TRBJ1-1	TGCAGCGTTGAAGATACAATTATCACTGAAGCTTTCTTT	CSVEDTIITEAFF
TRBV23-1	TRBD1	NA	TRBJ2-5	TGCGCCAGCAGTTGTGGGACAGGGACAGAGACCCAGTACTTC	CASSCGTGTETQYF
TRBV9	NA	few	TRBJ1-1	TGTGCCAGCAGCGTAGGAACAGGGGAAGCTTTCTTT	CASSVGTGEAFF
TRBV18	TRBD1	NA	TRBJ2-1	TGTGCCAGCTCACCGGGACAGCCCTCCTACAATGAGCAGTTCTTC	CASSPGQPSYNEQFF
TRBV28	TRBD2	NA	TRBJ2-2	TGTGCCAGCAGTGCCTGGGGAGGGACCGGGGAGCTGTTTTTT	CASSAWGGTGELFF
TRBV5-6	NA	NA	TRBJ2-4	TGTGCCAGCAGCTCCACCCACGGGATTATAGCCAAAAACATTCAGTACTTC	CASSSTHGIIAKNIQYF
TRBV25-1	NA	once	TRBJ1-1	TGTGCCAGCAGTGATACGGGACAAGGGAACACTGAAGCTTTCTTT	CASSDTGQGNTEAFF
TRBV7-9	TRBD1	NA	TRBJ1-6	TGTGCCAGCAGCTTAGGGACAGGACTCCACTTT	CASSLGTGLHF
TRBV10-3	TRBD1	NA	TRBJ2-1	TGTGCCACCTCCCCGACAGGGGATGGTAATGAGCAGTTCTTC	CATSPTGDGNEQFF
TRBV2	NA	NA	TRBJ1-1	TGTGCCAGCAGTGTTCGACAGAACACTGAAGCTTTCTTT	CASSVRQNTEAFF
TRBV9	NA	NA	TRBJ1-2	TGTGCCAGCAGCGTAGCTACGGCAAGTGCCGGCTACACCTTC	CASSVATASAGYTF
TRBV5-1	NA	NA	TRBJ2-3	TGCGCCAGCAGAATCCAATCGGGGCCCACAGATACGCAGTATTTT	CASRIQSGPTDTQYF
TRBV28	TRBD1	NA	TRBJ2-7	TGTGCCAGCAGTCCTACAGGGGGGATAAGCGAGCAGTACTTC	CASSPTGGISEQYF
TRBV6-1	TRBD1	NA	TRBJ1-1	TGTGCCAGCAGCCCGGACAGGGCTGTTGGTGAAGCTTTCTTT	CASSPDRAVGEAFF
TRBV30	NA	NA	TRBJ1-1	TGTGCCTGGAGTAGACAGGAGGGGACTGAAGCTTTCTTT	CAWSRQEGTEAFF
TRBV5-1	NA	NA	TRBJ2-1	TGCGCCAGCAGCTTGGGACTCTACAATGAGCAGTTCTTC	CASSLGLYNEQFF
TRBV9	NA	NA	TRBJ1-1	TGTGCCAGCAGCGTAGTGGGGAGGACGGACACTGAAGCTTTCTTT	CASSVVGRTDTEAFF